This record covers a single TCR beta chain. Some clones are missing from TCRdb's copy, which holds only in-frame ones; the method was immunoSEQ multiplex PCR. The sample has approximately 180,000 clones, 89% seen once. Germline lookup yields CDR1 SGHRS and CDR2 YFSETQ. V shed 0 bases and J 4 bases; nucleotides not matched to a gene: 16. The CDR3 is 18 residues long. Across 20 to 25 US areas, participants ranged in age from 18 to 89 years. The source of the sample is a study of blood T cell repertoires in COVID-19. About the study: Sample material is recorded as cDNA or gDNA derived from T cells, B-cell-depleted T cells, or PBMCs.

The chain recombines TRBV5-1 with TRBJ2-7; 7 nucleotides align to TRBD1. Input material: PBMCs or T cells enriched from blood (not recorded which). This receptor was obtained from a woman aged 35 to 49 with acute COVID-19. The CDR3 sequence is CASSLEAAGTAIYYEQYF. CDR3 nucleotide sequence: TGCGCCAGCAGCTTGGAGGCGGCCGGGACAGCAATTTATTACGAGCAGTACTTC.